This T cell receptor beta chain was sequenced for a study of OX40 agonist ivuxolimab in advanced cancers. Points from the study as a whole: Among the lowest levels of clonal expansion were found in partial responders at 0.1-3.0 mg/kg.

About this clone itself: Antigen specificity is unknown.

Clones were read by immunoSEQ multiplex PCR, and TCRdb kept only the in-frame ones, dropping some. The table shows about 54,000 clones, with approximately 84% occurring only once. Sequenced material: CD4+ or CD8+ T cells sorted from blood, taken in a trial of the OX40 agonist ivuxolimab. This sequence originates from an adult with an advanced solid tumor such as melanoma, head and neck, liver or kidney cancer.

CDR3 bases: TGTGCCAGCAGGCCTCCTTCTAGAGAAGAGACCCAGTACTTC. Protein: CASRPPSREETQYF. The V and J genes are TRBV6-6 and TRBJ2-5; D is ambiguous. V was trimmed by 6 bases and J by 3 bases, leaving 14 bases between them. The CDR3 totals 14 residues. The germline gives CDR1 MNHNY, CDR2 SVGAGI (reference sequence).